The sequence of this TCR beta chain was determined in a study of cytomegalovirus exposure and HLA in healthy donors. Whole-study findings and limits: Confirmation in vitro established that three CMV-associated chains were specific for CMV antigens. Per a later analysis, HLA-associated TCR beta chains showed more clonal expansion than other, equally common TCR beta chains.

Participants comprised healthy donors of bone marrow. Donors counted as nominally healthy when sampled, yet unrecorded immune exposures were likely. On this clone: What it binds is unknown.

In the PCR, 60 Vbeta and 13 Jbeta primers were used. Sequencing was performed with immunoSEQ multiplex PCR; in TCRdb, only in-frame clones are kept and a portion is missing. The sample consists of approximately 99,000 clones, roughly three quarters of them appearing once. Germline V CDR1 and CDR2: SNHLY, FYNNEI. Trimming removed 2 bases from V and 15 bases from J; junction bases left unmatched: 3. The CDR3 is made up of 12 amino acids. This sequence originates from a male donor in good health and CMV-seropositive. This rearrangement joins TRBV2 to TRBJ1-4, with 10 bases identical to TRBD1. Input material: PBMCs. CDR3 nucleotides: TGTGCCAGCAGTGAATGGACAGGGGGGATGTTTTTT. Its translation: CASSEWTGGMFF.